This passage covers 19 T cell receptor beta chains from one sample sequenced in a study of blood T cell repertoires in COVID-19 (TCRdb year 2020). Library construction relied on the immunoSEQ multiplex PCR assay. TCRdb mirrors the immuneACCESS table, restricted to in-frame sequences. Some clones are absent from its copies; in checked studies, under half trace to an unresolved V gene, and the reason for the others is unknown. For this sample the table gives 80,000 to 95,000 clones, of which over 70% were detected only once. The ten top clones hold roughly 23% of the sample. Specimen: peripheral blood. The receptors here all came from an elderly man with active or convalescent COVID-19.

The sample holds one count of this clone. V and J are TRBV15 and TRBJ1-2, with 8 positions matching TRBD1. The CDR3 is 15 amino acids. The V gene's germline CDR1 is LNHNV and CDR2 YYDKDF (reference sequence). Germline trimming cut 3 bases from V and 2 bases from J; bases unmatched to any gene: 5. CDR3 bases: TGTGCCACCAGCAGGGACAGGGACAGAAACTATGGCTACACCTTC. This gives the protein CATSRDRDRNYGYTF.

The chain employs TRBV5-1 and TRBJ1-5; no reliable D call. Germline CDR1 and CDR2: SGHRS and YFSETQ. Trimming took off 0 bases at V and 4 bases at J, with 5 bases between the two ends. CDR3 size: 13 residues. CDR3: CASSLGRNQPQHF. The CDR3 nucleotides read TGCGCCAGCAGCTTGGGCAGAAATCAGCCCCAGCATTTT.

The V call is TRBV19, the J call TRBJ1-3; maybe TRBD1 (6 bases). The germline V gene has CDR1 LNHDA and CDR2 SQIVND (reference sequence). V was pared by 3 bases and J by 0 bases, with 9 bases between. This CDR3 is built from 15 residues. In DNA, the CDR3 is TGTGCCAGTAGTATGACAGGACTCTCTGGAAACACCATATATTTT. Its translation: CASSMTGLSGNTIYF.

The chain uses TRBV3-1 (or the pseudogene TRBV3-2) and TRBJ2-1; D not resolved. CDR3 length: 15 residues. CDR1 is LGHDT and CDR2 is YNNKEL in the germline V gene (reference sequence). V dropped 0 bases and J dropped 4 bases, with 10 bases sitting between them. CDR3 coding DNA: TGTGCCAGCAGCCAAGATTTTACAGAATACAATGAGCAGTTCTTC. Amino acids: CASSQDFTEYNEQFF.

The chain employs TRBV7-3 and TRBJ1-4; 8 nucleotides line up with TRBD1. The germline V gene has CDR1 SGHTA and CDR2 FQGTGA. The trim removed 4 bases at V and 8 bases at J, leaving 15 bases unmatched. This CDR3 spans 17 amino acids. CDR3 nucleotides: TGTGCCAGCAGCTCTCACCACCAGGGGGCGGTAAAAGAAAAACTGTTTTTT. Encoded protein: CASSSHHQGAVKEKLFF.

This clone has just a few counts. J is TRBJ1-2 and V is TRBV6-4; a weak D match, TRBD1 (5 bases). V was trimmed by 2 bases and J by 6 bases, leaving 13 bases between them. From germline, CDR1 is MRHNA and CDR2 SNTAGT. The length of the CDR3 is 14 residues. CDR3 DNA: TGTGCCAGCAGTGACCTAACAGGTTCTCATGGCTACACCTTC. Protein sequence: CASSDLTGSHGYTF.

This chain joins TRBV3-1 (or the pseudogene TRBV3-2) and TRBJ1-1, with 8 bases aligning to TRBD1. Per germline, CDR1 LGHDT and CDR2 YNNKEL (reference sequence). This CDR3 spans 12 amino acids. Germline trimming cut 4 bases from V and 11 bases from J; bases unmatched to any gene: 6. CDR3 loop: CASSPWTGLAFF. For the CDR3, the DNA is TGTGCCAGCAGCCCCTGGACAGGGTTGGCTTTCTTT.

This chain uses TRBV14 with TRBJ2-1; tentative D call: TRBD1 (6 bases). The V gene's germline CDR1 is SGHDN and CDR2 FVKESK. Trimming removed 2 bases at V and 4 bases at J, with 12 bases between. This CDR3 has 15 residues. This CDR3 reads CASSQRAGVYNEQFF. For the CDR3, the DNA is TGTGCCAGCAGCCAAAGGGCAGGGGTATACAATGAGCAGTTCTTC.

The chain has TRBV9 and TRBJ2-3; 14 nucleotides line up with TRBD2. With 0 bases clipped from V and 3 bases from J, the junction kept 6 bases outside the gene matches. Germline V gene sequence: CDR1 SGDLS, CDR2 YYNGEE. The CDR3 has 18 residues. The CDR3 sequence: CASSVGGLAGGPTDTQYF. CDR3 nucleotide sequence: TGTGCCAGCAGCGTAGGCGGACTAGCGGGGGGCCCGACAGATACGCAGTATTTT. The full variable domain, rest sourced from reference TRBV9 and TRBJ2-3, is DSGVTQTPKHLITATGQRVTLRCSPRSGDLSVYWYQQSLDQGLQFLIQYYNGEERAKGNILERFSAQQFPDLHSELNLSSLELGDSALYFCASSVGGLAGGPTDTQYFGPGTRLTVL.

CDR3 DNA sequence: TGTGCCAGCAGCCAAGATCTGAGCAATCAGCCCCAGCATTTT. Amino acids: CASSQDLSNQPQHF. The chain joins TRBV3-1 (or the pseudogene TRBV3-2) to TRBJ1-5; no definite D call. The CDR3 runs to 14 residues. V lost 0 bases, J lost 1 base, and 4 bases lay in between. The germline gives CDR1 LGHDT, CDR2 YNNKEL (reference sequence).

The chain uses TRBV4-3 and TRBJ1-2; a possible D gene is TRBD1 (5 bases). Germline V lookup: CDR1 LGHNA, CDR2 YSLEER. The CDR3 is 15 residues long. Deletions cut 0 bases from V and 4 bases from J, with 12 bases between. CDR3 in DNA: TGCGCCAGCAGCCAAGACTTTAGGGGCGGCTATGGCTACACCTTC. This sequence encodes CASSQDFRGGYGYTF.

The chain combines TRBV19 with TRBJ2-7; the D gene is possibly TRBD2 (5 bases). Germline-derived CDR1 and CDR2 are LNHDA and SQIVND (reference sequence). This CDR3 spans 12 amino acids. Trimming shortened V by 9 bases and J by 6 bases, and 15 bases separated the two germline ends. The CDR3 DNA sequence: TGTGCCAGCCACGCACGGGGTGGCGAGCAGTACTTC. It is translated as CASHARGGEQYF.

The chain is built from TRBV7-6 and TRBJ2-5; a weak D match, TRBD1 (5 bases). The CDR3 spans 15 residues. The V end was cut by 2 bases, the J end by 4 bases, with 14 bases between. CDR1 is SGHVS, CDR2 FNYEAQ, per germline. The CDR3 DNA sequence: TGTGCCAGCAGCTTAAACCCTTTGGGGCCAGAGACCCAGTACTTC. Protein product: CASSLNPLGPETQYF.

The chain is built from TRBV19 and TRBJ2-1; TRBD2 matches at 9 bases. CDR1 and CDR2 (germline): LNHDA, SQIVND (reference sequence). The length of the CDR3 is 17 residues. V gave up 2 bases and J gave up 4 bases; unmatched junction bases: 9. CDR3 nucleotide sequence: TGTGCCAGTAGTATAAGGGCGGGGGGGGTCGTATACAATGAGCAGTTCTTC. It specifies CASSIRAGGVVYNEQFF.

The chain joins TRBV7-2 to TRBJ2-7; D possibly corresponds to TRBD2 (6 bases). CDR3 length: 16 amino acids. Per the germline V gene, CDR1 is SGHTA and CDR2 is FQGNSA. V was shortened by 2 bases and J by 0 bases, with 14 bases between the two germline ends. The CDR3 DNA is TGTGCCAGCAGCTTAATCTCGGGGGAGCTCTCCTACGAGCAGTACTTC. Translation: CASSLISGELSYEQYF.

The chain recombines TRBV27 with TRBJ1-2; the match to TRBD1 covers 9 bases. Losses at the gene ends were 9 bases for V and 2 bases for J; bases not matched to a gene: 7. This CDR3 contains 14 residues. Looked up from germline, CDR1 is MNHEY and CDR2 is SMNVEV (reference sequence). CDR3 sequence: CASSKQGANYGYTF. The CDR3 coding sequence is TGTGCCAGTAGCAAACAGGGGGCAAACTATGGCTACACCTTC.

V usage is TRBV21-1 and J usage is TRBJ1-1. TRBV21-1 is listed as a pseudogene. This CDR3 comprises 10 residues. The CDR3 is CASPRGGAFF. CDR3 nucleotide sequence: TGTGCCAGCCCTAGGGGAGGGGCTTTCTTT.

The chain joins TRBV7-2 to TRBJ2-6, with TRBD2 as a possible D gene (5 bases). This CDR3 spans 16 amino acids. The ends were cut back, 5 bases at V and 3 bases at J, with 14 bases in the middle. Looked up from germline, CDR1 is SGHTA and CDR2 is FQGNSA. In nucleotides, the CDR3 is TGTGCCAGCAGCCAGGCTATCGGGGTTGGGGCCAACGTCCTGACTTTC. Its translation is CASSQAIGVGANVLTF.

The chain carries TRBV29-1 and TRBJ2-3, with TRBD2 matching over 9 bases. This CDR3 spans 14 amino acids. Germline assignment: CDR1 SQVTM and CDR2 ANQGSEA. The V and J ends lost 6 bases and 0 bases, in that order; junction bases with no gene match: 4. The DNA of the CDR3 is TGCAGCGTCCGGCGGGGGGGAAGCACAGATACGCAGTATTTT. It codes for CSVRRGGSTDTQYF.